The 10 T cell receptor beta chains given below trace back to one sample, sequenced in a study of T cells in Graves' hyperthyroidism and ophthalmopathy. Amplification of TCR beta CDR3 regions was performed using RNA transcripts as template. The TCR CDR3 was amplified in a first-round RT-PCR using the HTBI primer set. TCRdb analysed the multiplex PCR reads with MiXCR anew, one entry per CDR3 protein. The table includes 300,000 to 400,000 distinct CDR3 sequences, 18% detected once. Sequenced input: blood. The receptors here all came from a woman aged 45-59 years with Graves' hyperthyroidism.

This chain joins TRBV6-5 and TRBJ2-7; D gene unclear. The J call is in doubt because the DNA end fits TRBJ2-1 better. The CDR3 is 15 amino acids. Germline V CDR1 and CDR2: MNHEY, SVGAGI. The DNA of the CDR3 is TGTGCCAGCAGTTACTCGACCCTGACCAACTACGAGCAGTTCTTC. Residues: CASSYSTLTNYEQFF.

This clonotype was seen more than once but under ten times. J is TRBJ1-2 and V is TRBV12-3 or TRBV12-4; possible D gene TRBD1, 6 bases. With 1 base removed from V and 8 bases from J, the gap between germline ends came to 11 bases. There are 13 residues in the CDR3. The CDR3 DNA follows: TGTGCCAGCAGTTTAGTCGCAGGGGCGGGCTACACCTTC. Protein product: CASSLVAGAGYTF.

This clonotype was counted only a few times. V and J are TRBV5-1 and TRBJ2-5; 10 bases are a match to TRBD2. V gave up 0 bases and J gave up 3 bases; unmatched junction bases: 5. In germline, CDR1 is SGHRS, CDR2 YFSETQ. The CDR3 length is 16 residues. The CDR3 loop reads CASSLASLAGEETQYF. As DNA, the CDR3 is TGCGCCAGCAGCTTGGCCAGTCTAGCGGGAGAAGAGACCCAGTACTTC.

This clonotype was observed many times. The rearrangement links TRBV7-9 to TRBJ2-1, with D unclear. CDR3 length equals 14 residues. Germline V gene lookup returns CDR1 SEHNR and CDR2 FQNEAQ (reference sequence). Deletions cut 1 base from V and 10 bases from J, with 14 bases between. CDR3 amino acids: CASSLDLTRREQFF. CDR3 in DNA: TGTGCCAGCAGCTTAGATCTAACCCGGCGGGAGCAGTTCTTC.

This clonotype was detected many times. The CDR3 nucleotides read TGTGCCAGCAGCTTAGGGACCGTCTCCTATGGCTACACCTTC. This translates into CASSLGTVSYGYTF. The rearrangement links TRBV7-8 to TRBJ1-2; D remains ambiguous. V was trimmed by 1 base and J by 4 bases, leaving 10 bases between them. Germline CDR1 SGHVS, CDR2 FQNEAQ. The CDR3 extends over 14 amino acids.

This clonotype occurred many times. The rearrangement uses TRBV28 and TRBJ1-6; D is unresolved. The CDR3 extends over 15 amino acids. Trimming stripped 6 bases from V and 0 bases from J, with 9 bases between. Germline loops: CDR1 MDHEN, CDR2 SYDVKM. The CDR3 is CASRDLSSYNSPLHF. As DNA, the CDR3 is TGTGCCAGCAGGGACCTTAGCTCCTATAATTCACCCCTCCACTTT.

This clonotype has a count of ten or more. The rearrangement uses TRBV6-1 and TRBJ2-7, with no clear D. The germline V gene has CDR1 MNHNS and CDR2 SASEGT. V was cut by 5 bases and J by 3 bases, with 11 bases left in between. The CDR3 consists of 13 residues. CDR3: CASSLTDGYEQYF. For the CDR3, the DNA is TGTGCCAGCAGTTTGACGGACGGCTACGAGCAGTACTTC.

This clonotype has a handful of counts. V is TRBV5-1 and J is TRBJ1-1; TRBD1 is a possible D gene (5 bases). This CDR3 contains 14 residues. Germline CDR1 and CDR2: SGHRS and YFSETQ. V lost 5 bases and J 2 bases, leaving 13 bases between the germline ends. This chain's CDR3 is CASRLDSLNTEAFF. CDR3 in DNA: TGCGCCAGCAGGCTCGACAGCCTAAACACTGAAGCTTTCTTT.

The V gene is TRBV28, the J gene TRBJ2-7; the D is unclear. This CDR3 is built from 13 residues. Germline V lookup: CDR1 MDHEN, CDR2 SYDVKM. The V and J ends lost 10 bases and 2 bases respectively, with 15 bases between them. CDR3 in amino acids: CATGLGGTYEQYF. In DNA, the CDR3 is TGTGCCACCGGGCTAGGCGGCACCTACGAGCAGTACTTC. Together with reference TRBV28 and TRBJ2-7, the CDR3 gives the full variable domain: DVKVTQSSRYLVKRTGEKVFLECVQDMDHENMFWYRQDPGLGLRLIYFSYDVKMKEKGDIPEGYSVSREKKERFSLILESASTNQTSMYLCATGLGGTYEQYFGPGTRLTVT.

This clonotype was picked up many times. The gene calls are TRBV12-3 or TRBV12-4 and TRBJ2-3, with D possibly matching TRBD2 (6 bases). The V end was cut by 8 bases, the J end by 5 bases, with 14 bases between. CDR3 size: 13 residues. CDR3 region: CASHPISGDTQYF. The CDR3 bases are TGTGCCAGCCATCCTATTAGCGGAGATACGCAGTATTTT.